The clone carrying this T cell receptor beta chain was seen many times. TCRdb re-derived calls from the 5' RACE reads in MiXCR, one entry per CDR3 protein. The sample yields about 58,000 distinct CDR3 sequences, 2% to 3% seen once. Trimming pared 3 bases from V and 1 base from J, leaving 8 bases between. CDR1 and CDR2 from the germline V gene are SGHRS and YFSETQ. The CDR3 totals 13 residues. These data originate in a study of neurological immune-mediated disorders. For the unsorted libraries, 2 million PBMCs stored at -80 C served as input. This chain connects TRBV5-1 to TRBJ2-7; TRBD1 is a possible D gene (6 bases). Sequenced: PBMCs. This sequence originates from a man aged 50 to 59 with multiple sclerosis. The CDR3 nucleotides read TGCGCCAGCAGCTACAGGGAGTCCTACGAGCAGTACTTC. It yields the protein CASSYRESYEQYF.